The 15 T cell receptor beta chains reported below all come from one sample, sequenced in a study of a mutant IDH1 vaccine in newly diagnosed glioma. Specified time point: week 35, safety follow-up. A 20-mer mutant IDH1 peptide at 300 ug was injected subcutaneously with topical imiquimod. These receptors are not linked to any known antigen. Clones were read by immunoSEQ multiplex PCR, and TCRdb kept only the in-frame ones, dropping some. The sample shows roughly 25,000 clones, 70% to 90% of them seen only once. The sample was PBMCs, taken from a glioma patient whose treatment included an IDH1 peptide vaccine. The receptor set was obtained from a man aged 25 to 40 with glioma.

The chain uses TRBV6-5 and TRBJ2-2; TRBD1 might be the D (7 bases). Germline CDR1 MNHEY, CDR2 SVGAGI. The CDR3 runs 16 residues. The V gene lost 3 bases and the J gene lost 5 bases, with 16 bases spanning the gap. The CDR3 loop reads CASSYPRAGGTGELFF. CDR3 coding DNA: TGTGCCAGCAGTTATCCCAGGGCAGGGGGGACCGGGGAGCTGTTTTTT.

V is TRBV2 and J is TRBJ2-5; TRBD2 is a possible D gene (6 bases). This CDR3 has 13 amino acids. Germline V lookup: CDR1 SNHLY, CDR2 FYNNEI. Trimming cost V 7 bases and J 1 base, with 10 bases left between them. This chain's CDR3 is CASTGSRQETQYF. As DNA, the CDR3 is TGTGCCAGCACCGGGAGTCGCCAAGAGACCCAGTACTTC.

This clone was seen a handful of times. The J gene is TRBJ1-1, the V gene TRBV28; TRBD1 might be the D (6 bases). This CDR3 contains 11 residues. Germline V gene lookup returns CDR1 MDHEN and CDR2 SYDVKM. Between the trimmed V and J ends, which lost 10 bases and 5 bases, there was a span of 11 bases. The CDR3 here is CATRGWTEAFF. CDR3 coding DNA: TGTGCCACGAGGGGGTGGACTGAAGCTTTCTTT.

The chain joins TRBV7-9 to TRBJ1-2; the match to TRBD1 covers 8 bases. The CDR3 is 14 amino acids. In germline, CDR1 is SEHNR, CDR2 FQNEAQ (reference sequence). V gave up 5 bases and J gave up 2 bases; unmatched junction bases: 4. CDR3 nucleotide sequence: TGTGCCAGCAGCACTCGGACAGGGAACTATGGCTACACCTTC. Its translation is CASSTRTGNYGYTF.

J is TRBJ1-1 and V is TRBV6-1; D is possibly TRBD1 (6 bases). This CDR3 region has 14 residues. CDR1 is MNHNS, CDR2 SASEGT, per germline. Trimming removed 5 bases from V and 5 bases from J, with 15 bases in between. The CDR3 nucleotides read TGTGCCAGCAGTCACCAGGGGCGGGGGACTGAAGCTTTCTTT. This encodes CASSHQGRGTEAFF.

In its sample, this clone was seen a few times. The rearrangement joins TRBV9 to TRBJ1-1; 8 bases are a match to TRBD1. Germline V gene lookup returns CDR1 SGDLS and CDR2 YYNGEE. There are 15 residues in the CDR3. V shed 4 bases, J shed 4 bases, and the junction held 9 bases outside the gene matches. CDR3 nucleotide sequence: TGTGCCAGCAGCCCACTCGCAGGGGGCCTCACTGAAGCTTTCTTT. Protein sequence: CASSPLAGGLTEAFF. The full variable domain, its missing parts supplied by reference TRBV9 and TRBJ1-1, is DSGVTQTPKHLITATGQRVTLRCSPRSGDLSVYWYQQSLDQGLQFLIQYYNGEERAKGNILERFSAQQFPDLHSELNLSSLELGDSALYFCASSPLAGGLTEAFFGQGTRLTVV.

This clone was seen a few times. The chain carries TRBV7-9 and TRBJ1-1; D is ambiguous. Germline CDR1 SEHNR, CDR2 FQNEAQ (reference sequence). Deletions cut 2 bases from V and 1 base from J, with 5 bases between. There are 13 residues in the CDR3. In nucleotides, the CDR3 is TGTGCCAGCAGCTTAAACTGGAACACTGAAGCTTTCTTT. Amino acid sequence: CASSLNWNTEAFF.

CDR3 in amino acids: CAIIAHFKNIQYF. The CDR3 DNA follows: TGTGCCATAATAGCGCACTTCAAAAACATTCAGTACTTC. The chain couples TRBV6-5 to TRBJ2-4, with D maybe TRBD2 (5 bases). The germline CDR1 and CDR2 sequences are MNHEY and SVGAGI. V was clipped by 10 bases and J by 3 bases, with 13 bases between them. The CDR3 has 13 amino acids.

The chain links TRBV6-5 to TRBJ2-1; 8 bases agree with TRBD2. CDR1 and CDR2 from the germline V gene are MNHEY and SVGAGI. This CDR3 region has 15 residues. The V gene end was trimmed by 5 bases and the J gene end by 3 bases; junction bases not matched to a gene: 6. CDR3 residues: CASSLSGGVYNEQFF. The CDR3 DNA follows: TGTGCCAGCAGTCTCTCGGGAGGGGTCTACAATGAGCAGTTCTTC.

The genes are TRBV2 and TRBJ2-7; 14 bases align to TRBD2. CDR3 length equals 15 residues. The germline V gene encodes CDR1 SNHLY and CDR2 FYNNEI. The V gene end was trimmed by 6 bases and the J gene end by 3 bases; junction bases not matched to a gene: 4. CDR3 sequence (DNA): TGTGCCAGCAGAATGGGGACTAGCGGGAGCTACGAGCAGTACTTC. Translated: CASRMGTSGSYEQYF.

The chain is built from TRBV19 and TRBJ2-1; D perhaps matches TRBD2 (6 bases). The V end lost 7 bases, the J end lost 1 base, and 11 bases lay between the germline ends. The CDR3 totals 14 residues. The germline CDR1 and CDR2 sequences are LNHDA and SQIVND (reference sequence). CDR3 loop: CASNRENSYNEQFF. The CDR3 region has the DNA TGTGCCAGTAATCGGGAGAATTCCTACAATGAGCAGTTCTTC.

The chain is built from TRBV2 and TRBJ1-5; TRBD1 aligns across 8 bases. This CDR3 contains 12 residues. CDR1 is SNHLY and CDR2 is FYNNEI in the germline V gene. V trimming: 6 bases; J trimming: 8 bases; junction bases outside the gene matches: 3. In DNA, the CDR3 is TGTGCCAGCAGCAAGACAGGGGAGCCCCAGCATTTT. As protein: CASSKTGEPQHF.

The chain uses TRBV27 and TRBJ2-7; tentative D call: TRBD1 (5 bases). Between the trimmed V and J ends, which lost 5 bases and 2 bases, there was a span of 16 bases. The CDR3 has 15 amino acids. The germline V gene has CDR1 MNHEY and CDR2 SMNVEV (reference sequence). For the CDR3, the DNA is TGTGCCAGCAGTCGTGACAGTGCCCGAACCTACGAGCAGTACTTC. It encodes CASSRDSARTYEQYF.

The genes are TRBV5-5 and TRBJ1-1; D call uncertain. V lost 0 bases and J lost 1, with 7 bases in between. There are 14 residues in the CDR3. Per the germline V gene, CDR1 is SGHKS and CDR2 is YYEKEE (reference sequence). CDR3 protein: CASSLAGKNTEAFF. CDR3 nucleotides: TGTGCCAGCAGCTTGGCGGGTAAGAACACTGAAGCTTTCTTT.

This clone showed up just a few times. CDR3 coding DNA: TGTGCCAGCTGCGATGGGGGGATGAACACTGAAGCTTTCTTT. Translated, it gives CASCDGGMNTEAFF. The chain carries TRBV2 and TRBJ1-1; a weak D match, TRBD1 (5 bases). V lost 8 bases and J lost 0, with 13 bases in between. Germline V CDR1 and CDR2: SNHLY, FYNNEI. This CDR3 is built from 14 residues.